The rows below give T cell receptor beta chains drawn from one sample of a study of T cell responses to AZD1222 COVID-19 vaccine. Profiled with immunoSEQ multiplex PCR; TCRdb holds only in-frame clones, not every one. This table holds around 83,000 clones, 90% found once. Material: peripheral blood, obtained 28 days after the second AZD1222 dose. The receptor source for this set is an adult who received the AZD1222 COVID-19 vaccine. CDR3s include the opening cysteine and the closing phenylalanine or tryptophan. A D gene is named only where the DNA matches it firmly. Expanded clones are given a class, and other clones once, few, many or no size at all.

D gene: NA
J gene: TRBJ1-2
V gene: TRBV28
clone size: NA
CDR3 DNA: TGTGCCAGCAGTTTAGTCGGGGGCTACTATGGCTACACCTTC
CDR3 protein: CASSLVGGYYGYTF

D gene: NA
J gene: TRBJ1-4
V gene: TRBV5-1
clone size: NA
CDR3 DNA: TGCGCCAGCAGCCGTCAAGGGGAAAAACTGTTTTTT
CDR3 protein: CASSRQGEKLFF

D gene: NA
J gene: TRBJ2-5
V gene: TRBV7-8
clone size: NA
CDR3 DNA: TGTGCCAGCAGCTTACGGATCCCGGGGGGCGTAGAGACCCAGTACTTC
CDR3 protein: CASSLRIPGGVETQYF

D gene: NA
J gene: TRBJ1-2
V gene: TRBV6-5
clone size: NA
CDR3 DNA: TGTGCCAGTAGTCCTGACGGGAGGGGCCATGGCTACACCTTC
CDR3 protein: CASSPDGRGHGYTF

D gene: TRBD1
J gene: TRBJ1-5
V gene: TRBV29-1
clone size: NA
CDR3 DNA: TGCAGCGGCCGACGGGACAGCATCAATCAGCCCCAGCATTTT
CDR3 protein: CSGRRDSINQPQHF

D gene: TRBD1
J gene: TRBJ2-3
V gene: TRBV9
clone size: NA
CDR3 DNA: TGTGCCAGCAGCCCCAACAGGGGATTGGGGAATACGCAGTATTTT
CDR3 protein: CASSPNRGLGNTQYF

D gene: NA
J gene: TRBJ1-6
V gene: TRBV6-6
clone size: NA
CDR3 DNA: TGTGCCAGCAGTTACCCTCCCAGGGAGCGGAATTCACCCCTCCACTTT
CDR3 protein: CASSYPPRERNSPLHF

D gene: TRBD2
J gene: TRBJ2-1
V gene: TRBV6-5
clone size: NA
CDR3 DNA: TGTGCCAGCAGTTTCCTAGCGGGGGGGCATTACAATGAGCAGTTCTTC
CDR3 protein: CASSFLAGGHYNEQFF

D gene: TRBD1
J gene: TRBJ2-7
V gene: TRBV6-5
clone size: NA
CDR3 DNA: TGTGCCAGCATGGACCGGGACAGGGGGCTCGAGCAGTACTTC
CDR3 protein: CASMDRDRGLEQYF

D gene: NA
J gene: TRBJ2-6
V gene: TRBV28
clone size: NA
CDR3 DNA: TGTGCCAGCAGTTTCAACTACCTCTCTGGGGCCAACGTCCTGACTTTC
CDR3 protein: CASSFNYLSGANVLTF

D gene: NA
J gene: TRBJ1-1
V gene: TRBV4-3
clone size: few
CDR3 DNA: TGCGCCAGCAGCCAAGAAGAGTTTACTGAAGCTTTCTTT
CDR3 protein: CASSQEEFTEAFF

D gene: NA
J gene: TRBJ1-5
V gene: TRBV10-3
clone size: NA
CDR3 DNA: TGTGCCACAGGACAGAATAGCAATCAGCCCCAGCATTTT
CDR3 protein: CATGQNSNQPQHF

D gene: NA
J gene: TRBJ1-1
V gene: TRBV27
clone size: NA
CDR3 DNA: TGTGCCAGCAGTTCAGGGCAGGGTAGGGCTTTCTTT
CDR3 protein: CASSSGQGRAFF

D gene: TRBD2
J gene: TRBJ2-3
V gene: TRBV5-1
clone size: NA
CDR3 DNA: TGCGCCAGCACCTTGGGGACTAGCCGCACAGATACGCAGTATTTT
CDR3 protein: CASTLGTSRTDTQYF

D gene: TRBD2
J gene: TRBJ2-2
V gene: TRBV4-1
clone size: NA
CDR3 DNA: TGCGCCCGCAGCCAAGGCGGGGGGGGACACACCGGGGAGCTGTTTTTT
CDR3 protein: CARSQGGGGHTGELFF

D gene: NA
J gene: TRBJ2-1
V gene: TRBV7-2
clone size: NA
CDR3 DNA: TGTGCCAGCAGCTTGGGGGCTTTCCGGGTTAACTACAATGAGCAGTTCTTC
CDR3 protein: CASSLGAFRVNYNEQFF

D gene: NA
J gene: TRBJ1-3
V gene: TRBV25-1
clone size: NA
CDR3 DNA: TGTGCCGCGGGGGAGGCGGGAAACACCATATATTTT
CDR3 protein: CAAGEAGNTIYF

D gene: NA
J gene: TRBJ1-2
V gene: TRBV19
clone size: NA
CDR3 DNA: TGTGCCAGTAGTATAGGCGAAGACTATGGCTACACCTTC
CDR3 protein: CASSIGEDYGYTF

D gene: NA
J gene: TRBJ2-7
V gene: TRBV6-5
clone size: NA
CDR3 DNA: TGTGCCAGCAGTTACTCGGACAGCTTCTACGAGCAGTACTTC
CDR3 protein: CASSYSDSFYEQYF

D gene: TRBD2
J gene: TRBJ2-3
V gene: TRBV7-3
clone size: NA
CDR3 DNA: TGTGCCAGCAGCTTAACGAGTAGCGGGGCGGCGGATACGCAGTATTTT
CDR3 protein: CASSLTSSGAADTQYF

D gene: NA
J gene: TRBJ2-5
V gene: TRBV9
clone size: NA
CDR3 DNA: TGTGCCAGCAGCGTAGCTGTCGTGCCAGAGACCCAGTACTTC
CDR3 protein: CASSVAVVPETQYF

D gene: TRBD1
J gene: TRBJ1-1
V gene: TRBV3-1/TRBV3-2
clone size: NA
CDR3 DNA: TGTGCCAGCAGCCCACAGGGGGCGAACACTGAAGCTTTCTTT
CDR3 protein: CASSPQGANTEAFF

D gene: NA
J gene: TRBJ1-1
V gene: TRBV13
clone size: NA
CDR3 DNA: TGTGCCAGCAGCTTGGGGCCGGCGAACACTGAAGCTTTCTTT
CDR3 protein: CASSLGPANTEAFF

D gene: TRBD2
J gene: TRBJ2-1
V gene: TRBV6-2/TRBV6-3
clone size: NA
CDR3 DNA: TGTGCCAGCAGTACGGGACTAGCTAGTGAGCAGTTCTTC
CDR3 protein: CASSTGLASEQFF

D gene: NA
J gene: TRBJ2-7
V gene: TRBV7-9
clone size: NA
CDR3 DNA: TGTGCCAGCAGTCAAGTTCGGGGGGCCGCGTACGAGCAGTACTTC
CDR3 protein: CASSQVRGAAYEQYF

D gene: NA
J gene: TRBJ1-1
V gene: TRBV12-3/TRBV12-4
clone size: NA
CDR3 DNA: TGTGCCAGCAGGGGGGAGATGACCACTGAAGCTTTCTTT
CDR3 protein: CASRGEMTTEAFF

D gene: NA
J gene: TRBJ1-6
V gene: TRBV27
clone size: NA
CDR3 DNA: TGTGCCAGCAGTTTACAAGGGCTCGGTTCACCCCTCCACTTT
CDR3 protein: CASSLQGLGSPLHF

D gene: NA
J gene: TRBJ2-2
V gene: TRBV6-1
clone size: NA
CDR3 DNA: TGTGCCAGCAGTGAGGGGTGGAACACCGGGGAGCTGTTTTTT
CDR3 protein: CASSEGWNTGELFF

D gene: TRBD1
J gene: TRBJ2-2
V gene: TRBV28
clone size: NA
CDR3 DNA: TGTGCCAGCAGTTCGGACAGGCGAACCGGGGAGCTGTTTTTT
CDR3 protein: CASSSDRRTGELFF

D gene: NA
J gene: TRBJ1-1
V gene: TRBV5-6
clone size: NA
CDR3 DNA: TGTGCCAGCAGCTTGACAGGCAGTGAGAACACTGAAGCTTTCTTT
CDR3 protein: CASSLTGSENTEAFF

D gene: NA
J gene: TRBJ1-4
V gene: TRBV19
clone size: NA
CDR3 DNA: TGTGCCAGTAGTACGCCGGGACTAGTAGAAAAACTGTTTTTT
CDR3 protein: CASSTPGLVEKLFF

D gene: NA
J gene: TRBJ2-2
V gene: TRBV21-1
clone size: once
CDR3 DNA: TGTGCCAGCCCCATGGGGGGGACAGGGGGCCCCGGGGAGCTGTTTTTT
CDR3 protein: CASPMGGTGGPGELFF

D gene: NA
J gene: TRBJ2-7
V gene: TRBV11-1
clone size: NA
CDR3 DNA: TGTGCCAGCAGCCTCCGACATAACTACGAGCAGTACTTC
CDR3 protein: CASSLRHNYEQYF

D gene: TRBD1
J gene: TRBJ1-3
V gene: TRBV5-5
clone size: NA
CDR3 DNA: TGTGCCAGCAGAATCGGGACAGGGGGTCCTGGTGGAAACACCATATATTTT
CDR3 protein: CASRIGTGGPGGNTIYF

D gene: TRBD1
J gene: TRBJ1-1
V gene: TRBV6-1
clone size: NA
CDR3 DNA: TGTGCCAGCAGTGAAGGACAGGGGCGTTACACTGAAGCTTTCTTT
CDR3 protein: CASSEGQGRYTEAFF

D gene: NA
J gene: TRBJ2-1
V gene: TRBV4-3
clone size: NA
CDR3 DNA: TGCGCCAGCAGCCAAGAGCAGGGGTTCAACAATGAGCAGTTCTTC
CDR3 protein: CASSQEQGFNNEQFF

D gene: TRBD1
J gene: TRBJ1-5
V gene: TRBV10-3
clone size: NA
CDR3 DNA: TGTGCCATCAGAGGGGACAGGGAAAATCAGCCCCAGCATTTT
CDR3 protein: CAIRGDRENQPQHF

D gene: NA
J gene: TRBJ2-1
V gene: TRBV10-1
clone size: NA
CDR3 DNA: TGCGCCAGCACGGCAGGAACCTACAATGAGCAGTTCTTC
CDR3 protein: CASTAGTYNEQFF

D gene: NA
J gene: TRBJ1-1
V gene: TRBV10-2
clone size: NA
CDR3 DNA: TGCGCCAGCAGTGGCGACGAAGTGGAAGCTTTCTTT
CDR3 protein: CASSGDEVEAFF

D gene: TRBD1
J gene: TRBJ1-2
V gene: TRBV11-2
clone size: once
CDR3 DNA: TGTGCCAGCAGCTTAGCCCCAGGGGGTAACTATGGCTACACCTTC
CDR3 protein: CASSLAPGGNYGYTF

D gene: NA
J gene: TRBJ1-2
V gene: TRBV4-3
clone size: once
CDR3 DNA: TGCGCCAGCAGCCAAGCCGTGGAAGGGATTGGCTATGGCTACACCTTC
CDR3 protein: CASSQAVEGIGYGYTF

D gene: TRBD1
J gene: TRBJ2-7
V gene: TRBV11-3
clone size: NA
CDR3 DNA: TGTGCCAGCAGCGCTGGGACAGCGAACAACTACGAGCAGTACTTC
CDR3 protein: CASSAGTANNYEQYF

D gene: TRBD1
J gene: TRBJ1-1
V gene: TRBV10-2
clone size: few
CDR3 DNA: TGCGCCAGCAGCCCAGACAGGGGGACTGAAGCTTTCTTT
CDR3 protein: CASSPDRGTEAFF

D gene: NA
J gene: TRBJ1-1
V gene: TRBV9
clone size: NA
CDR3 DNA: TGTGCCAGCAGCGTAGGGCAGGGGCGTACGTTTGAAGCTTTCTTT
CDR3 protein: CASSVGQGRTFEAFF

D gene: NA
J gene: TRBJ1-2
V gene: TRBV7-9
clone size: NA
CDR3 DNA: TGTGCCAGCAGCTTAGTCAGGGAGTATGGCTACACCTTC
CDR3 protein: CASSLVREYGYTF

D gene: NA
J gene: TRBJ1-6
V gene: TRBV19
clone size: NA
CDR3 DNA: TGTGCCAGTGGATACAAGTCCCTCCACTTT
CDR3 protein: CASGYKSLHF

D gene: NA
J gene: TRBJ1-6
V gene: TRBV3-1/TRBV3-2
clone size: few
CDR3 DNA: TGTGCCAGCAGCCAAGCGAAGCTGGGGTCACCCCTCCACTTT
CDR3 protein: CASSQAKLGSPLHF

D gene: NA
J gene: TRBJ2-5
V gene: TRBV6-5
clone size: NA
CDR3 DNA: TGTGCCAGCACACTCAGGGCGGGGGCACAAGAGACCCAGTACTTC
CDR3 protein: CASTLRAGAQETQYF

D gene: NA
J gene: TRBJ1-1
V gene: TRBV5-1
clone size: NA
CDR3 DNA: TGCGCCAGCAGCGACGGACAGTTCACTGAAGCTTTCTTT
CDR3 protein: CASSDGQFTEAFF

D gene: NA
J gene: TRBJ1-1
V gene: TRBV5-1
clone size: once
CDR3 DNA: TGCGCCAGCAGCTTGATGTTCGGGGAGGTTGGCACTGAAGCTTTCTTT
CDR3 protein: CASSLMFGEVGTEAFF

D gene: NA
J gene: TRBJ1-6
V gene: TRBV7-2
clone size: few
CDR3 DNA: TGTGCCAGCAGCTTAAATTCCAGGGGACATTCACCCCTCCACTTT
CDR3 protein: CASSLNSRGHSPLHF